A selection of T cell receptor beta chains follows, all from one sample in a study of post-analysis software for immune sequencing data. From the PCR reads, TCRdb called clonotypes with MiXCR, one entry per CDR3 protein. Of about 460,000 distinct CDR3 sequences listed, roughly 45% are singletons. The source material was blood. The receptors shown here come from a girl aged 10-17 years with multiple sclerosis. Each CDR3 is given with its conserved first and last residue. The D gene is left open where the match is weak. Size is stated for part of the rows, as once, few or many counts, or as a class when the clone is expanded.

length: 13; V: TRBV27; D: .; size: .; J: TRBJ2-1; DNA: TGTGCCAGCACAACTAGTTACCAGAGTGAGCAGTTCTTC; CDR3: CASTTSYQSEQFF
length: 15; V: TRBV7-2; D: .; size: .; J: TRBJ2-1; DNA: TGTGCCAGCAGCCCTAGGGGACTCACACCCAATGAGCAGTTCTTC; CDR3: CASSPRGLTPNEQFF
length: 12; V: TRBV29-1; D: .; size: .; J: TRBJ2-7; DNA: TGCAGCGTTGAAGCGCCAGGTTACGAGCAGTACTTC; CDR3: CSVEAPGYEQYF
length: 13; V: TRBV27; D: .; size: few; J: TRBJ2-7; DNA: TGTGCCAGCAGTTGGGGACGGGGGTACGAGCAGTACTTC; CDR3: CASSWGRGYEQYF
length: 16; V: TRBV10-3; D: .; size: .; J: TRBJ1-1; DNA: TGTGCCATCAGTGAGTCGTCGGTTGGCGGGAACACTGAAGCTTTCTTT; CDR3: CAISESSVGGNTEAFF
length: 15; V: TRBV2; D: TRBD2; size: few; J: TRBJ2-1; DNA: TGTGCCAGCAGCGGGGGACTAGCGGAGTTCAATGAGCAGTTCTTC; CDR3: CASSGGLAEFNEQFF
length: 16; V: TRBV12-3/TRBV12-4; D: .; size: .; J: TRBJ2-2; DNA: TGTGCCAGCAGTTTAAGAGGAGGGAGGAACACCGGGGAGCTGTTTTTT; CDR3: CASSLRGGRNTGELFF
length: 12; V: TRBV4-1; D: .; size: few; J: TRBJ2-1; DNA: TGCGCCAGCAGCCAAGTGGGAAATGAGCAGTTCTTC; CDR3: CASSQVGNEQFF
length: 16; V: TRBV9; D: TRBD1; size: .; J: TRBJ2-1; DNA: TGTGCCAGCAGCGATCCGACCGGGACAGGGAGTCGGGTACGGTTCTTC; CDR3: CASSDPTGTGSRVRFF
length: 13; V: TRBV12-3/TRBV12-4; D: .; size: few; J: TRBJ2-7; DNA: TGTGCCAGCAGTTTTCGCAGAGCCTACGAGCAGTACTTC; CDR3: CASSFRRAYEQYF
length: 16; V: TRBV2; D: TRBD2; size: .; J: TRBJ2-3; DNA: TGTGCCAGCAGCATAGGGACTAGCGGAACCACAGATACGCAGTATTTT; CDR3: CASSIGTSGTTDTQYF
length: 15; V: TRBV12-3/TRBV12-4; D: .; size: .; J: TRBJ2-3; DNA: TGTGCCAGCAGTTTAGGGGACTTTGCGGGAGATACGCAGTATTTT; CDR3: CASSLGDFAGDTQYF
length: 13; V: TRBV6-6; D: .; size: .; J: TRBJ2-5; DNA: TGTGCCAGCAGTTACTCGAAGGAAGAGACCCAGTACTTC; CDR3: CASSYSKEETQYF
length: 15; V: TRBV5-1; D: .; size: few; J: TRBJ1-1; DNA: TGCGCCAGCAGCTTATTATTGGGACAGAACACTGAAGCTTTCTTT; CDR3: CASSLLLGQNTEAFF
length: 17; V: TRBV6-1; D: TRBD1; size: few; J: TRBJ1-1; DNA: TGTGCCAGCAGTGAAAGAGGACCCGGGACAGTGAACACTGAAGCTTTCTTT; CDR3: CASSERGPGTVNTEAFF
length: 14; V: TRBV6-5; D: .; size: .; J: TRBJ2-6; DNA: TGTGCCAGCAGTTACGTTCTGGACGCCAACGTCCTGACTTTC; CDR3: CASSYVLDANVLTF
length: 12; V: TRBV20-1; D: .; size: few; J: TRBJ2-1; DNA: TGCAGTGCTATACAGCTTTGGGGTGAGCAGTTCTTC; CDR3: CSAIQLWGEQFF
length: 12; V: TRBV28; D: .; size: .; J: TRBJ2-1; DNA: TGTGCCAGCAGTGTCTCGACCCCCAAGCGGTTCTTC; CDR3: CASSVSTPKRFF
length: 14; V: TRBV6-2/TRBV6-3; D: TRBD2; size: .; J: TRBJ2-7; DNA: TGTGCCAGCAGTAGACCTAGCGGGACCTACGAGCAGTACTTC; CDR3: CASSRPSGTYEQYF
length: 14; V: TRBV28; D: .; size: .; J: TRBJ2-3; DNA: TGTGCCAGCACCCCCCCAGGGATAACAGATACGCAGTATTTT; CDR3: CASTPPGITDTQYF
length: 14; V: TRBV27; D: .; size: .; J: TRBJ2-1; DNA: TGTGCCAGCAGTACTGTGGTCTCCTACAATGAGCAGTTCTTC; CDR3: CASSTVVSYNEQFF
length: 18; V: TRBV7-3; D: TRBD2; size: once; J: TRBJ2-1; DNA: TGTGCCAGCAGCTTAAATAGGCAGGCTAGCGGGAGTACCAATGAGCAGTTCTTC; CDR3: CASSLNRQASGSTNEQFF
length: 18; V: TRBV5-1; D: TRBD2; size: .; J: TRBJ2-7; DNA: TGCGCCAGCAGCTCCCCCGGGACTAGCGGGAGGAGCTCCTACGAGCAGTACTTC; CDR3: CASSSPGTSGRSSYEQYF
length: 15; V: TRBV9; D: .; size: few; J: TRBJ1-5; DNA: TGTGCCAGCAGCCCGGGACACAATAGCAATCAGCCCCAGCATTTT; CDR3: CASSPGHNSNQPQHF
length: 13; V: TRBV29-1; D: .; size: .; J: TRBJ2-1; DNA: TGCAGCGTTGAGGGACTCGACTACAATGAGCAGTTCTTC; CDR3: CSVEGLDYNEQFF
length: 15; V: TRBV20-1; D: .; size: .; J: TRBJ2-1; DNA: TGCAGTGCTAGCGGACACCTCGTCGAATACAATGAGCAGTTCTTC; CDR3: CSASGHLVEYNEQFF
length: 17; V: TRBV25-1; D: TRBD1; size: .; J: TRBJ1-4; DNA: TGTGCCAGCAGTGCCCCCGGGACAGGGAGGATGAGAGAAAAACTGTTTTTT; CDR3: CASSAPGTGRMREKLFF
length: 14; V: TRBV5-1; D: .; size: .; J: TRBJ2-5; DNA: TGCGCCAGCAGCCCCGGGACTTCCCTGCTTGAGCAGTACTTC; CDR3: CASSPGTSLLEQYF
length: 13; V: TRBV10-3; D: .; size: .; J: TRBJ2-4; DNA: TGTGCCATCAGCGGGAGAGCCAAAAACATTCAGTACTTC; CDR3: CAISGRAKNIQYF
length: 17; V: TRBV6-1; D: .; size: few; J: TRBJ2-3; DNA: TGTGCCAGCAGTGAAAGGGAGGTAGCGGACCCCACAGATACGCAGTATTTT; CDR3: CASSEREVADPTDTQYF
length: 19; V: TRBV7-9; D: .; size: few; J: TRBJ2-1; DNA: TGTGCCAGCAGCTCGAGGGGGTCAGGCGGGAGTTACCGTGACAATGAGCAGTTCTTC; CDR3: CASSSRGSGGSYRDNEQFF
length: 16; V: TRBV6-5; D: TRBD1; size: few; J: TRBJ1-2; DNA: TGTGCCAGCAGCCTCGGTACAGGGGATTACGGCTATGGCTACACCTTC; CDR3: CASSLGTGDYGYGYTF
length: 15; V: TRBV7-9; D: .; size: .; J: TRBJ1-1; DNA: TGTGCCAGCAGCTTAGCGCTCGGCGGGAACACTGAAGCTTTCTTT; CDR3: CASSLALGGNTEAFF
length: 16; V: TRBV27; D: .; size: .; J: TRBJ1-1; DNA: TGTGCCAGCAGTTTTACCCCGGGACCCATGAACACTGAAGCTTTCTTT; CDR3: CASSFTPGPMNTEAFF
length: 11; V: TRBV4-2; D: TRBD1; size: .; J: TRBJ2-1; DNA: TGTGCCGCAGGGGGCGGACGTGAGCAGTTCTTC; CDR3: CAAGGGREQFF
length: 14; V: TRBV20-1; D: .; size: .; J: TRBJ1-1; DNA: TGCAGTGCTAGCCGCGGGACGGTGAACACTGAAGCTTTCTTT; CDR3: CSASRGTVNTEAFF
length: 16; V: TRBV5-4; D: TRBD1; size: few; J: TRBJ2-4; DNA: TGTGCCAGCAGCTCACAGGGGGATGGAGCCAAAAACATTCAGTACTTC; CDR3: CASSSQGDGAKNIQYF
length: 19; V: TRBV24-1; D: TRBD2; size: .; J: TRBJ2-1; DNA: TGTGCCACCAGTGATTTCGGTAGGGCTAGCGGGAGCTCCTACAATGAGCAGTTCTTC; CDR3: CATSDFGRASGSSYNEQFF
length: 14; V: TRBV4-3; D: .; size: .; J: TRBJ2-7; DNA: TGCGCCGGCAGCCAAGATGGGGGTTCCTACGAGCAGTACTTC; CDR3: CAGSQDGGSYEQYF
length: 14; V: TRBV10-3; D: TRBD1; size: .; J: TRBJ2-5; DNA: TGTGCCATCAGTCCCCAGGGGGATGGAGAGACCCAGTACTTC; CDR3: CAISPQGDGETQYF
length: 14; V: TRBV20-1; D: .; size: few; J: TRBJ1-4; DNA: TGCAGTGCTAGAGAACGATTACAGTCTCCAAAACTGTTTTTT; CDR3: CSARERLQSPKLFF
length: 15; V: TRBV11-3; D: TRBD2; size: .; J: TRBJ2-1; DNA: TGTGCCAGCAGCGATCGTACTAGCGGGAGTATTGAGCAGTTCTTC; CDR3: CASSDRTSGSIEQFF